This T cell receptor beta chain was recovered during a study of T cells after yellow fever vaccination. In TCRdb, the 5' RACE reads were re-called with MiXCR into one record per CDR3 protein. The repertoire holds hundreds of thousands of distinct CDR3 sequences, with roughly 20% as singletons. After removal of 6 bases from V and 0 bases from J, the junction contained 4 bases not matched to a gene. The CDR3 contains 15 residues. Study-level results: Although the secondary response was weaker, it peaked faster, at day 5 versus 15. Clones from primary vaccination mostly reappeared after the booster (about 97% CD4, less than 90% CD8). Researchers noted that a small share of clonotypes showed up in both CD4 and CD8 compartments. Abundant clonotypes (contaminants from the bulk population) could be present in FACS-sorted repertoires.

Concerning this clonotype: Its antigen is not identified.

The V and J genes are TRBV12-3 or TRBV12-4 and TRBJ2-2, with 7 positions matching TRBD1. This sequence was found in a young man who received the YFV17D yellow fever vaccine. This specimen was PBMCs, taken before the yellow fever booster vaccination. The CDR3 DNA reads TGTGCCAGCAGCGCCAGGGGGTCGAACACCGGGGAGCTGTTTTTT. Encoded protein: CASSARGSNTGELFF.